This T cell receptor (beta chain) was sequenced for a study of blood T cells in healthy people across ages. As for this clonotype: Its target is unknown.

General study findings and limits: Per million T cells, TCR beta diversity dropped about linearly as age rose. Diversity figures based on one million T cells were deemed too low.

Germline CDR1 is SNHLY and CDR2 is FYNNEI. This CDR3 has 13 residues. The ends were cut back, 1 base at V and 4 bases at J, with 7 bases in the middle. Primed by a sample-barcoded 5' primer and a J-beta primer mix, a second PCR proceeded for about 6 to 12 cycles. TCRdb ran MiXCR on the 5' RACE reads and lists one entry per CDR3 protein. Of approximately 800,000 distinct CDR3 sequences listed, less than 70% were seen once; the top ten hold around 41%. Sequencing used blood. The chain combines TRBV2 with TRBJ1-2; D gene uncertain. This clonotype originated in a man aged 80 or over in good health. The CDR3: CASSEGRSYGYTF. CDR3 DNA: TGTGCCAGCAGTGAAGGCAGATCCTATGGCTACACCTTC.